The next 15 T cell receptor beta chains were all read from a single sample in a study of shared clonotypes between healthy human individuals (dated by TCRdb to 2020 to 2022). The library was built by means of the immunoSEQ multiplex PCR assay. In TCRdb, the immuneACCESS table is reduced to in-frame sequences with V and J assigned. These tables do not hold every clone; where another copy was compared, an unresolved V gene accounts for under half, and the others remain unexplained. This sample gives 2,500,000 or so clones in total; about 92% of them show up just once. More than 0.12% of the sample is taken by the ten largest. Sequencing input: naive CD4+ T cells sorted from blood. In the paper's terms, the cell subset or site label means: CD45RA+ positively selected. These receptors were obtained from a man between 18 and 35 years old in good health.

Concerning this clone: In the same sample, other DNA sequences code for this CDR3. This chain links TRBV5-1 with TRBJ2-5; D is perhaps TRBD2 (6 bases). CDR3 size: 14 residues. With 2 bases removed from V and 5 bases from J, the gap between germline ends came to 13 bases. Germline V gives CDR1 SGHRS, CDR2 YFSETQ. The CDR3 loop reads CASSLGGLRETQYF. The CDR3 bases are TGCGCCAGCAGCTTAGGAGGGTTGAGGGAGACCCAGTACTTC.

V is TRBV18 and J is TRBJ2-5; TRBD1 aligns across 10 bases. Germline CDR1 reads KGHSH; CDR2 reads LQKENI. The CDR3 has 15 residues. V lost 5 bases and J lost 2; bases outside the gene matches: 5. Here the CDR3 DNA reads TGTGCCAGCTCAGCCGGGACAGGGGCGCAAGAGACCCAGTACTTC. The encoded protein is CASSAGTGAQETQYF.

V is TRBV25-1 and J is TRBJ1-1; tentatively, D is TRBD1 (5 bases). Per germline, CDR1 MGHDK and CDR2 SYGVNS. The CDR3 sequence is 13 residues long. Trimming left V 2 bases short and J 5 bases short, with 9 bases between. The CDR3 coding sequence is TGTGCCAGCAGTGAAGCCAGGGATACTGAAGCTTTCTTT. It encodes CASSEARDTEAFF. Supplemented by reference TRBV25-1 and TRBJ1-1, the full variable domain reads EADIYQTPRYLVIGTGKKITLECSQTMGHDKMYWYQQDPGMELHLIHYSYGVNSTEKGDLSSESTVSRIRTEHFPLTLESARPSHTSQYLCASSEARDTEAFFGQGTRLTVV.

This chain connects TRBV5-6 to TRBJ2-5; 13 nucleotides line up with TRBD2. V lost 4 bases and J lost 5; bases outside the gene matches: 8. Germline-derived CDR1 and CDR2 are SGHDT and YYEEEE. The CDR3 sequence is 16 residues long. The CDR3 sequence: CASSITSGGALETQYF. The CDR3 DNA sequence: TGTGCCAGCAGCATAACTAGCGGGGGGGCATTGGAGACCCAGTACTTC.

To note about this clone: Other DNA variants within this sample encode the same CDR3. The chain uses TRBV5-1 and TRBJ2-7; the D gene is possibly TRBD1 (6 bases). The V gene lost 4 bases and the J gene lost 1 base, with 9 bases spanning the gap. This CDR3 region has 13 residues. Germline loops: CDR1 SGHRS, CDR2 YFSETQ. CDR3 region: CASSPDSSYEQYF. DNA for the CDR3: TGCGCCAGCAGCCCGGACAGTTCCTACGAGCAGTACTTC.

The chain links TRBV7-8 to TRBJ2-1; 9 positions agree with TRBD2. V dropped 1 base and J dropped 4; count of bases not matched to a gene: 2. There are 15 residues in the CDR3. Germline V gene sequence: CDR1 SGHVS, CDR2 FQNEAQ. As DNA, the CDR3 is TGTGCCAGCAGCTTAGGCGGGAGGGCTTACAATGAGCAGTTCTTC. Translating gives CASSLGGRAYNEQFF. Complete variable domain (other parts from reference TRBV7-8 and TRBJ2-1): GAGVSQSPRYKVAKRGQDVALRCDPISGHVSLFWYQQALGQGPEFLTYFQNEAQLDKSGLPSDRFFAERPEGSVSTLKIQRTQQEDSAVYLCASSLGGRAYNEQFFGPGTRLTVL.

This clone was found once. This chain uses TRBV5-1 with TRBJ2-7; D is possibly TRBD1 (6 bases). Germline values: CDR1 SGHRS, CDR2 YFSETQ. The germline V and J ends were trimmed by 2 bases and 3 bases, with 15 bases remaining between them. The CDR3 has 15 amino acids. CDR3 nucleotide sequence: TGCGCCAGCAGCTTTTCACAACCAGGGGACTACGAGCAGTACTTC. Translating it yields CASSFSQPGDYEQYF.

This clone was recorded once. The J gene is TRBJ2-7, the V gene TRBV11-2; either TRBD1 or TRBD2 may supply D (7 bases each). Deletions cut 0 bases from V and 8 bases from J, with 20 bases between. This CDR3 is 16 amino acids long. CDR1 and CDR2 (germline): SGHAT, FQNNGV. The CDR3 DNA follows: TGTGCCAGCAGCTTAGACCGCGGCAGGGGGGGTATTCAGCAGTACTTC. This encodes CASSLDRGRGGIQQYF. Combining the CDR3 with reference TRBV11-2 and TRBJ2-7 gives the whole variable domain EAGVAQSPRYKIIEKRQSVAFWCNPISGHATLYWYQQILGQGPKLLIQFQNNGVVDDSQLPKDRFSAERLKGVDSTLKIQPAKLEDSAVYLCASSLDRGRGGIQQYFGPGTRLTVT.

This chain links TRBV19 with TRBJ1-5; D is perhaps TRBD1 (5 bases). Germline V lookup: CDR1 LNHDA, CDR2 SQIVND (reference sequence). There are 14 residues in the CDR3. V shed 5 bases and J shed 9 bases, with 17 bases lying between them. In DNA form, the CDR3 reads TGTGCCAGTAGTCCCAGACAGCAGCCGAGGCCCCAGCATTTT. Residues: CASSPRQQPRPQHF.

The chain has TRBV30 and TRBJ2-5; TRBD1 matches 9 bases. The assigned J gene may be wrong: the sequence end matches TRBJ2-7 better. The length of the CDR3 is 15 residues. Germline CDR1 reads GTSNPN; CDR2 reads SVGIG (reference sequence). The CDR3 is CAWSGRGTGSYEQYF. The CDR3 DNA follows: TGTGCCTGGAGTGGCCGCGGGACAGGGAGCTACGAGCAGTACTTC.

The chain combines TRBV30 with TRBJ1-2; 7 bases line up with TRBD1. J was trimmed by 7 bases and V by 8 bases; bases with no gene match: 10. Germline V gene sequence: CDR1 GTSNPN, CDR2 SVGIG (reference sequence). This CDR3 spans 12 amino acids. CDR3 DNA: TGTGCCGGGCTGACAGGGAGAGGTGGCTACACCTTC. It translates to CAGLTGRGGYTF.

This clone was observed a single time. The chain joins TRBV30 to TRBJ1-6, with 8 bases that match TRBD1. With V trimmed by 0 bases and J by 16 bases, 11 bases remained unmatched. Looked up from germline, CDR1 is GTSNPN and CDR2 is SVGIG (reference sequence). The CDR3 totals 14 residues. The CDR3 bases are TGTGCCTGGAGTGTCAGGGGGCCTCCCCTCGCACTCCACTTT. As protein: CAWSVRGPPLALHF.

The rearrangement uses TRBV4-1 and TRBJ2-1; TRBD2 matches at 10 bases. The CDR3 is made up of 15 amino acids. Germline CDR1 reads MGHRA; CDR2 reads YSYEKL. After removal of 6 bases from V and 2 bases from J, the junction contained 4 bases not matched to a gene. CDR3 loop: CASRLLAGAYNEQFF. Here the CDR3 DNA reads TGCGCCAGCAGGCTGCTAGCGGGAGCCTACAATGAGCAGTTCTTC.

This clone was found once. V and J are TRBV4-1 and TRBJ1-2, with TRBD1 matching over 7 bases. The CDR3 is made up of 15 amino acids. J lost 2 bases, V lost 2 bases, and 5 bases had no gene match. In germline, CDR1 is MGHRA, CDR2 YSYEKL. The CDR3 spells CASSQSGTENYGYTF. The CDR3 DNA reads as TGCGCCAGCAGCCAATCCGGGACAGAGAACTATGGCTACACCTTC.

The chain carries TRBV19 and TRBJ1-5; D perhaps matches TRBD1 (6 bases). With 4 bases removed from V and 3 bases from J, the gap between germline ends came to 19 bases. The CDR3 is 17 amino acids. Germline CDR1 reads LNHDA; CDR2 reads SQIVND (reference sequence). CDR3 in DNA: TGTGCCAGTAGTAAACCACAGGGCGGACAGCTCAATCAGCCCCAGCATTTT. As protein: CASSKPQGGQLNQPQHF.